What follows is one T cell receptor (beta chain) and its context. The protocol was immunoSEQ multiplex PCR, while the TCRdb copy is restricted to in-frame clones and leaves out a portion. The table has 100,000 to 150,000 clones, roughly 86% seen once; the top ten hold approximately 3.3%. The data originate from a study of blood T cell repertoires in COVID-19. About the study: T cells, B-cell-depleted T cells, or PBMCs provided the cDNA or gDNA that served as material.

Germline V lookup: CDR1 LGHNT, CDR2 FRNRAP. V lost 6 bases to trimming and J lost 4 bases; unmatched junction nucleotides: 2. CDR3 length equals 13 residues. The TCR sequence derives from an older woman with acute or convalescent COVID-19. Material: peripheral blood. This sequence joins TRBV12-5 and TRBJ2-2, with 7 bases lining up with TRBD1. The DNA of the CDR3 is TGTGCTAGTGGCTCAGGGGGCACCGGGGAGCTGTTTTTT. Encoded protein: CASGSGGTGELFF.